This T cell receptor (beta chain) was retrieved from a study of T cell changes during pregnancy in multiple sclerosis. Here immunoSEQ multiplex PCR was the method, and the copy in TCRdb shows in-frame clones only, minus some. The repertoire holds over 90,000 clones, with about nine tenths as singletons. Germline CDR1 is SNHLY and CDR2 is FYNNEI. This CDR3 region has 14 residues. Trimming removed 3 bases at V and 5 bases at J, with 11 bases between. J is TRBJ1-5 and V is TRBV2; no definite D call. The sample was peripheral blood, taken in the second trimester of pregnancy. The sequence derives from a female donor in good health, enrolled as a control in a pregnancy study. The CDR3 loop is CASSDLITYQPQHF. The CDR3 nucleotides read TGTGCCAGCAGTGATTTGATTACTTATCAGCCCCAGCATTTT.